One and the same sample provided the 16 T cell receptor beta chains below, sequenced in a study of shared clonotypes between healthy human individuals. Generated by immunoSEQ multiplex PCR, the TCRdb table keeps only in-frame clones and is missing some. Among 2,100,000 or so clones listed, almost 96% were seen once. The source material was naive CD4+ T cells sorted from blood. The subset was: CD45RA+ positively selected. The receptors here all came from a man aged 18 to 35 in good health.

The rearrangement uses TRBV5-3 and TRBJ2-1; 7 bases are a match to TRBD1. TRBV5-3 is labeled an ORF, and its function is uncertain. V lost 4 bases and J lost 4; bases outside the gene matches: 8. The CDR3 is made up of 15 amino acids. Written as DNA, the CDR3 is TGTGCCAGAAGCCGCCGGGACAGAGTATACAATGAGCAGTTCTTC. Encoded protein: CARSRRDRVYNEQFF.

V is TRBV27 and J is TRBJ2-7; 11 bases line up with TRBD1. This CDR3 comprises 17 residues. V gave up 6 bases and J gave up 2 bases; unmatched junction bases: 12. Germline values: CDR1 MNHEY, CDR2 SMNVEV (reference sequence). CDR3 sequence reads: CASRPGQGAVTTYEQYF. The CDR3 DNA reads TGTGCCAGCAGACCAGGACAGGGGGCAGTAACCACCTACGAGCAGTACTTC.

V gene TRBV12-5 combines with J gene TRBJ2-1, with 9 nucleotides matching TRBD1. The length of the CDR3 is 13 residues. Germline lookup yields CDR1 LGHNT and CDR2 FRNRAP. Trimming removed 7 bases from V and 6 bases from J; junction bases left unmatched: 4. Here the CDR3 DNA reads TGTGCTAGTGTCGGGACAGGGTTCAATGAGCAGTTCTTC. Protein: CASVGTGFNEQFF. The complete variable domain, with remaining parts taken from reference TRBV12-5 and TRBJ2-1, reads DARVTQTPRHKVTEMGQEVTMRCQPILGHNTVFWYRQTMMQGLELLAYFRNRAPLDDSGMPKDRFSAEMPDATLATLKIQPSEPRDSAVYFCASVGTGFNEQFFGPGTRLTVL.

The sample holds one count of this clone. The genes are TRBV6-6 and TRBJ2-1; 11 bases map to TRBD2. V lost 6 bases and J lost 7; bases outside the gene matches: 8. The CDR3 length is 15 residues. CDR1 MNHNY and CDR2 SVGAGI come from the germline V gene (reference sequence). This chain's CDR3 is CASSYRLAGGNEQFF. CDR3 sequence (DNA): TGTGCCAGCAGCTATCGTCTAGCGGGAGGAAATGAGCAGTTCTTC.

CDR3 amino acids: CASSLAKTGTDTQYF. CDR3 bases: TGTGCCAGCAGTTTAGCGAAGACGGGCACAGATACGCAGTATTTT. The chain joins TRBV28 to TRBJ2-3; no firm D call. This CDR3 is built from 15 residues. Trimming pared 2 bases from V and 1 base from J, leaving 10 bases between. CDR1 is MDHEN, CDR2 SYDVKM, per germline.

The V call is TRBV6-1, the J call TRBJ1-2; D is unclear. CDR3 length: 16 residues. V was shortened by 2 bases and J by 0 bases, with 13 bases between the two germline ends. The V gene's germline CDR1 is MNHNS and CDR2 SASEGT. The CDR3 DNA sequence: TGTGCCAGCAGTGAACCGGGAGTTTCGGCTAACTATGGCTACACCTTC. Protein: CASSEPGVSANYGYTF.

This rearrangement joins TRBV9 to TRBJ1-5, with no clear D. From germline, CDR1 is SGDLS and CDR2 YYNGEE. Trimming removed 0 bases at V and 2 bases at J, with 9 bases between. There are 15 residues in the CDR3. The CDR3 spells CASSVGDGRNQPQHF. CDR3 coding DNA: TGTGCCAGCAGCGTAGGTGACGGGCGCAATCAGCCCCAGCATTTT.

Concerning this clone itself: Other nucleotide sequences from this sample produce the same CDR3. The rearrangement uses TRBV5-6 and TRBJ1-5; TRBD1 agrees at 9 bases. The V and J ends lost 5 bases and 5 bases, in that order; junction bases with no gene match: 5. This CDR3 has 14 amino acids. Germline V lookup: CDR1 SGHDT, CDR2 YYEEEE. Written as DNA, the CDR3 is TGTGCCAGCAGTTTCCGGGACAGGGATCAGCCCCAGCATTTT. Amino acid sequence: CASSFRDRDQPQHF.

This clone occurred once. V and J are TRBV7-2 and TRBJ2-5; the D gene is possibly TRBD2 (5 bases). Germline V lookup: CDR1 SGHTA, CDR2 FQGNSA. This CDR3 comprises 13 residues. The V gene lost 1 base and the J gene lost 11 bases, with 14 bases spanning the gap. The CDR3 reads CASSLVPAVEQYF. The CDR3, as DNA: TGTGCCAGCAGCTTAGTTCCAGCGGTGGAGCAGTACTTC.

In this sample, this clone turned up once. CDR3 sequence: CASSPLAGDTDTQYF. The CDR3 bases are TGTGCCAGCAGCCCACTAGCGGGGGACACAGATACGCAGTATTTT. The chain links TRBV6-4 to TRBJ2-3, with 11 bases matching TRBD2. CDR3 length: 15 amino acids. Trimming removed 6 bases from V and 2 bases from J; junction bases left unmatched: 4. Per the germline V gene, CDR1 is MRHNA and CDR2 is SNTAGT.

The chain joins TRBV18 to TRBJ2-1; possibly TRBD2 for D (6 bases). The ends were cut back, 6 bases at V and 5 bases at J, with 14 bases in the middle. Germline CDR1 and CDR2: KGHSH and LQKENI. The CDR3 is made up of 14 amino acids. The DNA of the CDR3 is TGTGCCAGCTCCCCCTGGGACTCAAACAATGAGCAGTTCTTC. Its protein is CASSPWDSNNEQFF.

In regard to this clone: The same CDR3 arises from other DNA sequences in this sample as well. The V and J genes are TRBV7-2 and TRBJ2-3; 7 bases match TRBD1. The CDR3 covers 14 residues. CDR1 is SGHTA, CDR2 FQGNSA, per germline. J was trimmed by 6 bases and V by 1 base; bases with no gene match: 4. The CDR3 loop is CASSLDRGGDTQYF. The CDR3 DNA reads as TGTGCCAGCAGCTTAGACAGGGGTGGCGATACGCAGTATTTT.

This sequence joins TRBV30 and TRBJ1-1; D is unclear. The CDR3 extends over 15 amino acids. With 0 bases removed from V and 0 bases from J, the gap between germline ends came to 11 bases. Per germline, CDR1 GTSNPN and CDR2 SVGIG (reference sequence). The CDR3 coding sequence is TGTGCCTGGAGTGTACGTTCCAGGATGAACACTGAAGCTTTCTTT. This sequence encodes CAWSVRSRMNTEAFF.

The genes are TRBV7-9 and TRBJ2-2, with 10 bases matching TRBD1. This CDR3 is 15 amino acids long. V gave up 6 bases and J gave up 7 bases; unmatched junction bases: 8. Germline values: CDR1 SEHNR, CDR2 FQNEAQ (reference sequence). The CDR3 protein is CASRATGGKDGELFF. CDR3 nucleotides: TGTGCCAGCAGAGCGACAGGGGGCAAGGACGGGGAGCTGTTTTTT.

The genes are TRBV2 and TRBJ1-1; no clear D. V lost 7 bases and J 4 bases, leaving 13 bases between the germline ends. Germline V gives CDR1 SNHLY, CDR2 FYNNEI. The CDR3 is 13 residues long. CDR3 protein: CASILGLSTEAFF. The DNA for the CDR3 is TGTGCCAGCATCTTGGGATTAAGCACTGAAGCTTTCTTT.

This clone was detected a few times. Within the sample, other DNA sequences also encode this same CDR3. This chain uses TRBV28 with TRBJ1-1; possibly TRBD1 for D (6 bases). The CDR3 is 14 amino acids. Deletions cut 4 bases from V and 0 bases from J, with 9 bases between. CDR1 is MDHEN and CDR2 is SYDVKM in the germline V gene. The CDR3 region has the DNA TGTGCCAGCAGTTCTGGGGGCATGAACACTGAAGCTTTCTTT. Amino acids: CASSSGGMNTEAFF.